The clone carrying this T cell receptor (beta chain) was seen repeatedly, ten times or more. The data originate from a study of T cell responses to AZD1222 COVID-19 vaccine. The CDR3 spans 13 residues. Trimming took 5 bases from V and 0 from J, leaving 10 bases between them. Germline CDR1 is GTSNPN and CDR2 is SVGIG (reference sequence). Method: immunoSEQ multiplex PCR; TCRdb's copy keeps in-frame clones and lacks some. The sample yields under 140,000 clones, nearly 90% seen once. The receptor comes from an adult in good health. This chain links TRBV30 with TRBJ1-2, with D possibly matching TRBD1 (6 bases). The sequences come from peripheral blood, collected on day 0 of AZD1222 vaccination. CDR3 coding DNA: TGTGCCTGGTATCGGACAGCTAACTATGGCTACACCTTC. It specifies CAWYRTANYGYTF.